Below, one TCR beta chain is given with its context. This sample was taken from a study of blood T cell repertoires in COVID-19. Study background: Sources were T cells, B-cell-depleted T cells, or PBMCs; the material itself was cDNA or gDNA.

Generated by immunoSEQ multiplex PCR, the TCRdb table keeps only in-frame clones and is missing some. The table records 100,000 to 150,000 clones, about 90% of them present only once. CDR3 length: 14 residues. Looked up from germline, CDR1 is LNHDA and CDR2 is SQIVND (reference sequence). Trimming removed 6 bases at V and 5 bases at J, with 13 bases between. The gene calls are TRBV19 and TRBJ2-2, with no clear D. The sample consisted of peripheral blood. This clonotype was sampled from a man aged 45-65 years with COVID-19, enrolled during active disease. The CDR3 reads CASSPGYLTGELFF. In DNA form, the CDR3 reads TGTGCCAGTAGCCCCGGGTACCTAACCGGGGAGCTGTTTTTT.